Included here is one T cell receptor (beta chain) sequence, with context. These data are taken from a study of T cell responses to AZD1222 COVID-19 vaccine. Repertoires were generated with immunoSEQ multiplex PCR, while TCRdb's copy carries only in-frame clones and drops some. Seen here are 150,000 or so clones, over 85% observed once, and the top ten hold under 20%. The CDR3 length is 18 residues. V lost 1 base and J 0 bases, leaving 18 bases between the germline ends. Germline V gives CDR1 SGHAT, CDR2 FQNNGV. This clonotype was obtained from an adult in good health. The rearrangement uses TRBV11-2 and TRBJ1-1, with D possibly matching TRBD1 (6 bases). Sequenced material: peripheral blood, taken on day 0 of AZD1222 vaccination. CDR3 loop: CASSLARFRGRVNTEAFF. The CDR3 DNA is TGTGCCAGCAGCTTAGCGCGATTCCGGGGGCGGGTGAACACTGAAGCTTTCTTT.